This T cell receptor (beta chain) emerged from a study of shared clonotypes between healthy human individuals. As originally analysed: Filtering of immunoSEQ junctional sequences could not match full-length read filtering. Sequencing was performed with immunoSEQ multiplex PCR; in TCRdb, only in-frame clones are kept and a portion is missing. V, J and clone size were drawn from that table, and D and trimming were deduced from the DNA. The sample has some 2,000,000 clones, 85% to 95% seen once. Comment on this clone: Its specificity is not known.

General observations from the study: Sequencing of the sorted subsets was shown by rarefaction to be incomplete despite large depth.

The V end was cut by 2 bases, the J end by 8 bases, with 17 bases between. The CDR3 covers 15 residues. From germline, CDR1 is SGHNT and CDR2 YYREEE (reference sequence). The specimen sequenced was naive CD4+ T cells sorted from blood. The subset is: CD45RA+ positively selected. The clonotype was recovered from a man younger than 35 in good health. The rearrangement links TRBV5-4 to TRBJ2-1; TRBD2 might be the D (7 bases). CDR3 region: CASSFEGGGPYEQFF. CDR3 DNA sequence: TGTGCCAGCAGCTTTGAGGGAGGGGGACCGTATGAGCAGTTCTTC.